Listed here is a single T cell receptor (beta chain). The sample comes from a study of blood T cell repertoires in COVID-19. Overall study: There were acute and convalescent COVID-19 samples, and they came from the United States, Italy and Spain. Sources were T cells, B-cell-depleted T cells, or PBMCs; the material itself was cDNA or gDNA.

Between the trimmed V and J ends, which lost 4 bases and 8 bases, there was a span of 23 bases. The CDR3 contains 16 residues. Germline values: CDR1 KGHSH, CDR2 LQKENI. In the authors' workflow: Estimates of nucleated cell counts were drawn from the amplification of reference gene primers. Assay: immunoSEQ multiplex PCR; the TCRdb copy retains only in-frame clones and omits some. The DNA gave D and trimming, while V, J and clone size come from that table. The sample includes 100,000 to 150,000 clones, under 85% of them seen just once. The chain combines TRBV18 with TRBJ1-2; D is undetermined. This sequence originates from a man aged 35 to 55 with active or convalescent COVID-19. Sample: peripheral blood. In DNA form, the CDR3 reads TGTGCCAGCTCACTCCTGATGGAGGCGTCGATAATAGGCTACACCTTC. Its translation is CASSLLMEASIIGYTF.